The clone carrying this T cell receptor (beta chain) showed up many times. This entry is derived from a study of early T cells in non-severe SARS-CoV-2 infection. Study-wide background: Chains from this unsorted whole-blood bulk RNA could not be paired.

Individual cDNA molecules each received unique molecular identifiers attached to them. TCRdb ran MiXCR on the 5' RACE reads and lists one entry per CDR3 protein. The data show about 100,000 distinct CDR3 sequences, less than 15% seen once. Sequenced sample: whole blood. The clonotype originates from an adult who was a healthcare worker with PCR-confirmed SARS-CoV-2 infection or an uninfected control (not recorded which).

The CDR3 loop is CASGDPSSGGTDTQYF. The CDR3 DNA is TGTGCCAGCGGGGACCCTTCTAGCGGAGGGACAGATACGCAGTATTTT. The chain recombines TRBV2 with TRBJ2-3; 7 nucleotides align to TRBD2. Germline V CDR1 and CDR2: SNHLY, FYNNEI. CDR3 length: 16 residues. The ends lost 8 bases at V and 3 bases at J; junction bases unmatched: 14. The full variable domain, with the rest looked up from reference TRBV2 and TRBJ2-3, is EPEVTQTPSHQVTQMGQEVILRCVPISNHLYFYWYRQILGQKVEFLVSFYNNEISEKSEIFDDQFSVERPDGSNFTLKIRSTKLEDSAMYFCASGDPSSGGTDTQYFGPGTRLTVL.